This TCR beta chain was obtained from a study of control samples from healthy donors and cancer patients. Only in-frame clones appear in the TCRdb table, and some are missing; sequencing was by immunoSEQ multiplex PCR. The sample carries roughly 38,000 clones, over 65% recorded once. After removal of 10 bases from V and 2 bases from J, the junction contained 12 bases not matched to a gene. CDR3 length: 15 residues. The germline gives CDR1 MDHEN, CDR2 SYDVKM. Sequencing input: blood. V and J are TRBV28 and TRBJ1-2; TRBD1 matches at 8 bases. The TCR originated in a man aged 55 to 70 in good health. The CDR3: CAKLEDRGKNYGYTF. CDR3 nucleotide sequence: TGTGCCAAACTAGAAGACAGGGGTAAAAACTATGGCTACACCTTC.